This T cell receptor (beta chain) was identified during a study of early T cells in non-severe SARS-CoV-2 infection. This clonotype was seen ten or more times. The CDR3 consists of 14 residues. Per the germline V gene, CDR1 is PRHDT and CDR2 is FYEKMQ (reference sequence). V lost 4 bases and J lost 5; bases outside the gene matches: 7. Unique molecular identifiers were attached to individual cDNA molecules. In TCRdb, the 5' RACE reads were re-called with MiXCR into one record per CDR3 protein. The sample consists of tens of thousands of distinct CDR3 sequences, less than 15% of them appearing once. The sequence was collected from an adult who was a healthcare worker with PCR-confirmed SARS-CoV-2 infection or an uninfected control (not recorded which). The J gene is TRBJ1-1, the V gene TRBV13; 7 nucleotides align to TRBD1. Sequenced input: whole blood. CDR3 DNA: TGTGCCAGCAGCTCCCGGGACAGTGATACTGAAGCTTTCTTT. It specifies CASSSRDSDTEAFF. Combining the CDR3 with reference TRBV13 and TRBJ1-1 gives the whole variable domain AAGVIQSPRHLIKEKRETATLKCYPIPRHDTVYWYQQGPGQDPQFLISFYEKMQSDKGSIPDRFSAQQFSDYHSELNMSSLELGDSALYFCASSSRDSDTEAFFGQGTRLTVV.